Listed here are 25 T cell receptor beta chains from one sample, sequenced in a study of sequential checkpoint blockade in melanoma. TCRdb's table, derived via immunoSEQ multiplex PCR, lists solely in-frame clones and lacks some. Of about 12,000 clones detected, about a quarter appear once; the ten largest clones hold roughly a fifth. Treatment described: randomized to nivolumab then ipilimumab (arm A) or the reverse (arm B). Here the sequenced sample was tumor tissue (inferred from file names), taken from a patient given nivolumab and ipilimumab in sequence. The source of these receptors is a human donor with melanoma.

Only a few counts were recorded for this clone. The chain joins TRBV5-1 to TRBJ2-1; TRBD2 agrees at 7 bases. Germline CDR1 is SGHRS and CDR2 is YFSETQ. V was clipped by 4 bases and J by 0 bases; unmatched bases: 4. This CDR3 has 15 residues. The chain's CDR3 is CASSPGTTSYNEQFF. DNA of the CDR3: TGCGCCAGCAGCCCCGGGACTACCTCCTACAATGAGCAGTTCTTC.

This clone was seen a handful of times. The genes are TRBV12-5 and TRBJ2-3, with TRBD1 matching over 9 bases. Germline loops: CDR1 LGHNT, CDR2 FRNRAP. The CDR3 length is 16 residues. The CDR3 spells CASSSWGTGITDTQYF. The CDR3, as DNA: TGTGCCAGCTCCTCCTGGGGGACAGGGATCACAGATACGCAGTATTTT.

The chain couples TRBV10-2 to TRBJ1-2; 7 nucleotides agree with TRBD1. CDR1 is WSHSY and CDR2 is SAAADI in the germline V gene. The CDR3 spans 14 residues. Trimming at V came to 8 bases and at J to 5 bases, leaving 11 bases not matched to a gene. The CDR3 coding sequence is TGCGCCAGCCCAGACAGGGATAAGCTGTATGGCTACACCTTC. Encoded protein: CASPDRDKLYGYTF.

Within the sample, this clone is medium-sized. The gene calls are TRBV5-1 and TRBJ1-4, with D unresolved. The germline V gene encodes CDR1 SGHRS and CDR2 YFSETQ. V dropped 4 bases and J dropped 0 bases, with 13 bases sitting between them. The CDR3 runs to 16 residues. CDR3 in amino acids: CASSPTLGATNEKLFF. As DNA, the CDR3 is TGCGCCAGCAGCCCTACCTTGGGTGCAACTAATGAAAAACTGTTTTTT.

The chain couples TRBV14 to TRBJ2-2; D is unresolved. CDR3 length equals 14 residues. The germline CDR1 and CDR2 sequences are SGHDN and FVKESK. Trimming took 4 bases from V and 0 from J, leaving 6 bases between them. The CDR3 protein is CASSRQTNTGELFF. CDR3 DNA sequence: TGTGCCAGCAGCCGGCAGACGAACACCGGGGAGCTGTTTTTT.

This rearrangement joins TRBV19 to TRBJ2-7; 13 bases line up with TRBD2. The J segment lost 2 bases and the V segment lost 3 bases, leaving 7 bases of the junction unmatched. Germline V CDR1 and CDR2: LNHDA, SQIVND (reference sequence). The CDR3 totals 17 residues. CDR3 loop: CASSIGTSGVYPYEQYF. The CDR3 bases are TGTGCCAGTAGTATCGGGACTAGCGGGGTTTATCCCTACGAGCAGTACTTC.

This clone was detected only a few times. The chain combines TRBV6-8 with TRBJ2-7, with TRBD1 matching 10 bases. Germline CDR1 and CDR2: MNHGY and SAAAGT. The CDR3 sequence is 16 residues long. With V trimmed by 5 bases and J by 7 bases, 14 bases remained unmatched. The CDR3 loop is CASSAVGQGGREEQYF. The CDR3 nucleotides are TGTGCCAGCAGTGCAGTCGGACAGGGGGGACGTGAAGAGCAGTACTTC.

The V and J genes are TRBV10-2 and TRBJ1-1; TRBD1 might be the D (5 bases). This CDR3 is 14 amino acids long. Germline values: CDR1 WSHSY, CDR2 SAAADI. Trimming took off 6 bases at V and 0 bases at J, with 11 bases between the two ends. CDR3 in DNA: TGCGCCAGCAGCCCAGACAGATTGAACACTGAAGCTTTCTTT. Translation gives CASSPDRLNTEAFF.

This rearrangement joins TRBV19 to TRBJ2-1; D not certain. The V and J ends lost 6 bases and 6 bases respectively, with 9 bases between them. The length of the CDR3 is 12 residues. Germline V lookup: CDR1 LNHDA, CDR2 SQIVND (reference sequence). The CDR3 is CASRGFANEQFF. For the CDR3, the DNA is TGTGCCAGTAGGGGGTTTGCCAATGAGCAGTTCTTC.

This chain connects TRBV5-1 to TRBJ2-3, with 10 nucleotides matching TRBD2. Looked up from germline, CDR1 is SGHRS and CDR2 is YFSETQ. The CDR3 covers 14 residues. J gave up 5 bases and V 5 bases, and 5 bases lay outside the gene matches. The CDR3 loop reads CASRASGGIDTQYF. In DNA, the CDR3 is TGCGCCAGCAGGGCTAGCGGGGGCATAGATACGCAGTATTTT. The whole variable domain, remainder taken from reference TRBV5-1 and TRBJ2-3, is KAGVTQTPRYLIKTRGQQVTLSCSPISGHRSVSWYQQTPGQGLQFLFEYFSETQRNKGNFPGRFSGRQFSNSRSEMNVSTLELGDSALYLCASRASGGIDTQYFGPGTRLTVL.

The V gene is TRBV13, the J gene TRBJ1-3; TRBD1 matches 7 bases. The CDR3 spans 15 residues. Germline V gene sequence: CDR1 PRHDT, CDR2 FYEKMQ (reference sequence). Trimming removed 2 bases from V and 4 bases from J; junction bases left unmatched: 5. In DNA form, the CDR3 reads TGTGCCAGCAGCTTAAGACAGGGCCGGGGAAACACCATATATTTT. The encoded protein is CASSLRQGRGNTIYF. The full variable domain, completed using reference TRBV13 and TRBJ1-3, is AAGVIQSPRHLIKEKRETATLKCYPIPRHDTVYWYQQGPGQDPQFLISFYEKMQSDKGSIPDRFSAQQFSDYHSELNMSSLELGDSALYFCASSLRQGRGNTIYFGEGSWLTVV.

The chain has TRBV19 and TRBJ2-4; TRBD1 agrees at 8 bases. CDR3 length: 19 residues. CDR1 is LNHDA, CDR2 SQIVND, per germline (reference sequence). J was trimmed by 1 base and V by 5 bases; bases with no gene match: 16. The CDR3 coding sequence is TGTGCCAGTAGTCCCCGGACAGGGTTGGCTCGGTTGGCCAAAAACATTCAGTACTTC. Encoded protein: CASSPRTGLARLAKNIQYF.

As for this clone: One end of the junction fails to match germline, which may point to a read error. This chain uses TRBV11-3 with TRBJ2-5; 11 nucleotides align to TRBD1. The CDR3 totals 15 residues. CDR1 SGHNT and CDR2 YENEEA come from the germline V gene. CDR3 sequence (DNA): TGTGCTAGCAGCTTGGGACAGGGGGTATGGGAGACCCAGTACTTC. This sequence encodes CASSLGQGVWETQYF.

The J gene is TRBJ2-4, the V gene TRBV1; the table's D call TRBD1 went unverified against the DNA. TRBV1 is listed as a pseudogene. This CDR3 has 13 residues. The CDR3 spells CASSQGAGGIQYF. CDR3 in DNA: TGCGCCAGCAGCCAGGGGGCTGGGGGCATTCAGTACTTC.

The table lists this clone with a few counts. V is TRBV5-1 and J is TRBJ2-3; perhaps TRBD1 as D (5 bases). The V end was cut by 4 bases, the J end by 2 bases, with 20 bases between. Germline-derived CDR1 and CDR2 are SGHRS and YFSETQ. CDR3 size: 17 residues. The CDR3 protein is CASSPLPQGASTDTQYF. In DNA form, the CDR3 reads TGCGCCAGCAGCCCACTGCCTCAAGGGGCCTCCACAGATACGCAGTATTTT.

The rearrangement joins TRBV5-1 to TRBJ2-7; D gene unclear. CDR3 size: 14 residues. Germline loops: CDR1 SGHRS, CDR2 YFSETQ. The V end lost 4 bases, the J end lost 5 bases, and 16 bases lay between the germline ends. CDR3: CASSPSGPGHEQYF. The CDR3 DNA is TGCGCCAGCAGCCCTTCTGGACCCGGCCACGAGCAGTACTTC.

CDR3 region: CATWDSENEKLFF. CDR3 nucleotides: TGTGCCACTTGGGACAGTGAGAATGAAAAACTGTTTTTT. The chain has TRBV6-8 and TRBJ1-4; TRBD1 matches 7 bases. CDR1 and CDR2 (germline): MNHGY, SAAAGT. V gave up 10 bases and J gave up 5 bases; unmatched junction bases: 7. The CDR3 has 13 residues.

V gene TRBV11-3 combines with J gene TRBJ2-3; D gene ambiguous. The CDR3 has 14 amino acids. Per germline, CDR1 SGHNT and CDR2 YENEEA. Trimming removed 5 bases at V and 4 bases at J, with 13 bases between. The CDR3 protein is CASSLQFGPDTQYF. In nucleotides, the CDR3 is TGTGCCAGCAGCCTACAGTTCGGTCCAGATACGCAGTATTTT.

This clone was observed a handful of times. The genes are TRBV11-3 and TRBJ2-1; 10 nucleotides line up with TRBD2. The germline V gene encodes CDR1 SGHNT and CDR2 YENEEA. V lost 6 bases and J lost 9; bases outside the gene matches: 8. The CDR3 totals 14 residues. The CDR3 reads CASSLGSSGGEQFF. Here the CDR3 DNA reads TGTGCCAGCAGTCTCGGGTCTAGCGGGGGTGAGCAGTTCTTC.

The chain links TRBV14 to TRBJ1-4; tentative D call: TRBD1 (5 bases). CDR1 and CDR2 from the germline V gene are SGHDN and FVKESK. The CDR3 is 13 amino acids. Trimming left V 4 bases short and J 8 bases short, with 11 bases between. The CDR3 sequence is CASSRGLAEKLFF. For the CDR3, the DNA is TGTGCCAGCAGCCGGGGACTGGCCGAAAAACTGTTTTTT.

This clone has more than one count but fewer than ten. This chain connects TRBV6-8 to TRBJ2-3; TRBD2 matches 11 bases. This CDR3 has 14 amino acids. Germline loops: CDR1 MNHGY, CDR2 SAAAGT. Unmatched junction bases numbered 0, after V lost 6 bases and J lost 1 base. The CDR3 region is CASRLAGGTDTQYF. The DNA of the CDR3 is TGTGCCAGCAGACTAGCGGGGGGCACAGATACGCAGTATTTT.

In its sample, this clone was seen a few times. The J gene is TRBJ1-1, the V gene TRBV6-8; D remains unclear. Trimming removed 6 bases from V and 7 bases from J, with 12 bases in between. There are 12 residues in the CDR3. Germline values: CDR1 MNHGY, CDR2 SAAAGT. The CDR3 nucleotides read TGTGCCAGCAGCCACTCGAGAGTTGAAGCTTTCTTT. This encodes CASSHSRVEAFF.

Regarding this clone: This CDR3 is also generated by other DNA sequences in the sample. The chain combines TRBV9 with TRBJ1-1; D perhaps matches TRBD1 (5 bases). CDR1 is SGDLS, CDR2 YYNGEE, per germline. CDR3 length: 13 amino acids. The V gene lost 2 bases and the J gene lost 1 base, with 6 bases spanning the gap. CDR3 DNA sequence: TGTGCCAGCAGCGTTACAGGGAACACTGAAGCTTTCTTT. Amino acids: CASSVTGNTEAFF.

CDR3 nucleotides: TGTGCCAGCTCCCTCGGGGACAAGTGGGTAGATACGCAGTATTTT. Amino acids: CASSLGDKWVDTQYF. This chain connects TRBV18 to TRBJ2-3; TRBD1 might be the D (6 bases). Germline CDR1 KGHSH, CDR2 LQKENI. V lost 6 bases to trimming and J lost 5 bases, with 18 bases between them. The CDR3 has 15 residues. The full variable domain, rest sourced from reference TRBV18 and TRBJ2-3, is NAGVMQNPRHLVRRRGQEARLRCSPMKGHSHVYWYRQLPEEGLKFMVYLQKENIIDESGMPKERFSAEFPKEGPSILRIQQVVRGDSAAYFCASSLGDKWVDTQYFGPGTRLTVL.

The chain employs TRBV12-5 and TRBJ1-1; D not resolved. The CDR3 length is 15 residues. In germline, CDR1 is LGHNT, CDR2 FRNRAP. The CDR3 sequence: CASTPEASRYTEAFF. CDR3 nucleotide sequence: TGTGCCAGCACCCCTGAAGCCAGCCGATACACTGAAGCTTTCTTT.